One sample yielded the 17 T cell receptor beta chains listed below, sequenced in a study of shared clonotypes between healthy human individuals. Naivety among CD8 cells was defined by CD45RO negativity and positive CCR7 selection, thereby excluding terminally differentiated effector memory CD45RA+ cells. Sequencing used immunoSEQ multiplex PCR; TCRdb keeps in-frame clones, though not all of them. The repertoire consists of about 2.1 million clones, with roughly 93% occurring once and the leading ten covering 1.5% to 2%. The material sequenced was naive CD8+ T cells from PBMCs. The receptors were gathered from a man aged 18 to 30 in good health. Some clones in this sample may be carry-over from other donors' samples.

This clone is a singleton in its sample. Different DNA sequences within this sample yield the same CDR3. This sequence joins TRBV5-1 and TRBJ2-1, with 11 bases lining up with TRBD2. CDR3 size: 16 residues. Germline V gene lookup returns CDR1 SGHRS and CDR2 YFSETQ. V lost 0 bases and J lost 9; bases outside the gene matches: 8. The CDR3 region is CASSLALAGGPVEQFF. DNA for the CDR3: TGCGCCAGCAGCTTGGCCTTAGCGGGAGGGCCGGTTGAGCAGTTCTTC.

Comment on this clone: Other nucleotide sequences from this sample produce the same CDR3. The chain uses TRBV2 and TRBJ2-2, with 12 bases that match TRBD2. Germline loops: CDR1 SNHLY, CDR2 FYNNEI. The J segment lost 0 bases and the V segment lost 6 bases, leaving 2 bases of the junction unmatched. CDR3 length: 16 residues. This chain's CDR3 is CASSGLAGTNTGELFF. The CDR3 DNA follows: TGTGCCAGCAGCGGACTAGCGGGGACGAACACCGGGGAGCTGTTTTTT.

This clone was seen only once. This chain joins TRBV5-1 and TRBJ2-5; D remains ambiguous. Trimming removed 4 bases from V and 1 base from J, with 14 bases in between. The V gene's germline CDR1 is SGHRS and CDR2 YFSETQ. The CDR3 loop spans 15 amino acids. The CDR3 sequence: CASSLAELVQETQYF. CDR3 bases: TGCGCCAGCAGCCTGGCGGAGCTCGTCCAAGAGACCCAGTACTTC.

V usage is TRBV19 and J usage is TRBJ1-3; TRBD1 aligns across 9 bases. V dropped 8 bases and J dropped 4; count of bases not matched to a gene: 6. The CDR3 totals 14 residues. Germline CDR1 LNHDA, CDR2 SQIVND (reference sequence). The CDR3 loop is CASQLQGAGNTIYF. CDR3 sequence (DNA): TGTGCCAGTCAACTACAGGGGGCCGGAAACACCATATATTTT.

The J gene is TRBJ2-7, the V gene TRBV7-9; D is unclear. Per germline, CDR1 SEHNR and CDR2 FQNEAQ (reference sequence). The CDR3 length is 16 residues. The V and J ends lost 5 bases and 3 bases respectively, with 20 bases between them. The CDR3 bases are TGTGCCAGCAGCCCCCCAGCAAGAAGAGATTACTACGAGCAGTACTTC. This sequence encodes CASSPPARRDYYEQYF.

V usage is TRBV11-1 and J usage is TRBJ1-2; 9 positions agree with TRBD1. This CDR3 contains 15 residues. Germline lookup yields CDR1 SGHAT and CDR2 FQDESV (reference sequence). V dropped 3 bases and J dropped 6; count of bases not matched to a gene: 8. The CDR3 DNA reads TGTGCCAGCAGCTTGTGGACAGGGGTTGAACATGGCTACACCTTC. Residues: CASSLWTGVEHGYTF.

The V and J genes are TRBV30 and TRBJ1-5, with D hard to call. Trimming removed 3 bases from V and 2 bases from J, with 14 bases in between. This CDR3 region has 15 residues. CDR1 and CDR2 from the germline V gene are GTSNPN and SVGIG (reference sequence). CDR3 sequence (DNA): TGTGCCTGGAGCAGCCCCACATTAGGCAATCAGCCCCAGCATTTT. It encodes CAWSSPTLGNQPQHF.

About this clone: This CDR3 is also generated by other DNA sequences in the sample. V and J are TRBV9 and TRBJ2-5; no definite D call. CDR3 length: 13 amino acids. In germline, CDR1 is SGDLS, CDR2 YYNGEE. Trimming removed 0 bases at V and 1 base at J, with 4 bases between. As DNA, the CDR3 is TGTGCCAGCAGCGTAGTGCCCCAAGAGACCCAGTACTTC. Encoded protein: CASSVVPQETQYF. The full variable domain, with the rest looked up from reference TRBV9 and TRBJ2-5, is DSGVTQTPKHLITATGQRVTLRCSPRSGDLSVYWYQQSLDQGLQFLIQYYNGEERAKGNILERFSAQQFPDLHSELNLSSLELGDSALYFCASSVVPQETQYFGPGTRLLVL.

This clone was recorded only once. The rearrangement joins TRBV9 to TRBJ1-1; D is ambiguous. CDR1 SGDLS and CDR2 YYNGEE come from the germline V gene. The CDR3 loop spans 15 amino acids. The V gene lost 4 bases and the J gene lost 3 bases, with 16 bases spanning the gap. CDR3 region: CASSPSGAGDTEAFF. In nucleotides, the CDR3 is TGTGCCAGCAGCCCTTCAGGCGCCGGAGACACTGAAGCTTTCTTT. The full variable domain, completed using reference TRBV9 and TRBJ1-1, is DSGVTQTPKHLITATGQRVTLRCSPRSGDLSVYWYQQSLDQGLQFLIQYYNGEERAKGNILERFSAQQFPDLHSELNLSSLELGDSALYFCASSPSGAGDTEAFFGQGTRLTVV.

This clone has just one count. CDR3 protein: CASRLGTGELFF. DNA of the CDR3: TGTGCCAGCAGACTGGGGACCGGGGAGCTGTTTTTT. The rearrangement links TRBV4-2 to TRBJ2-2; D gene ambiguous. This CDR3 is built from 12 residues. Germline V CDR1 and CDR2: LGHNA, YNFKEQ. V lost 6 bases, J lost 5 bases, and 7 bases lay in between.

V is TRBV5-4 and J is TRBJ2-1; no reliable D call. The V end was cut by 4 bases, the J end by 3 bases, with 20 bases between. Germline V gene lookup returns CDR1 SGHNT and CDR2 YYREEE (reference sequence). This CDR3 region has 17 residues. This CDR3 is CASSPNTRRTNYNEQFF. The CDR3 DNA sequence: TGTGCCAGCAGCCCCAACACCCGGCGGACGAACTACAATGAGCAGTTCTTC.

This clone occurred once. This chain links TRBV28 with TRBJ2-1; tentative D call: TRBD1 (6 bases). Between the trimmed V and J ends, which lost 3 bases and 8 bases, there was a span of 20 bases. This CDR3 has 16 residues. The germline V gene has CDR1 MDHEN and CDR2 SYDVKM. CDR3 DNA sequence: TGTGCCAGCAGTTTGGGGTACAGGGCCCAAGGCCATGAGCAGTTCTTC. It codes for CASSLGYRAQGHEQFF.

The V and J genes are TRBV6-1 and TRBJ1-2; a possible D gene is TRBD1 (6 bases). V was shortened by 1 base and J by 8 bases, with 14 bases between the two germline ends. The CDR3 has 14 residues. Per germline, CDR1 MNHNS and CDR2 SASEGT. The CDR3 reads CASSEVSRGWGYTF. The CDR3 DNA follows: TGTGCCAGCAGTGAAGTGAGCAGGGGATGGGGCTACACCTTC.

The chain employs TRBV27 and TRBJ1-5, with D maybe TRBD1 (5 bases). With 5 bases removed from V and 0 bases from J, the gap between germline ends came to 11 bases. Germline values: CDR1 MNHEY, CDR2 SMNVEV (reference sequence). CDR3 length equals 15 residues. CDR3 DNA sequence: TGTGCCAGCAGTCCCCGACAGATTAGCAATCAGCCCCAGCATTTT. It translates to CASSPRQISNQPQHF.

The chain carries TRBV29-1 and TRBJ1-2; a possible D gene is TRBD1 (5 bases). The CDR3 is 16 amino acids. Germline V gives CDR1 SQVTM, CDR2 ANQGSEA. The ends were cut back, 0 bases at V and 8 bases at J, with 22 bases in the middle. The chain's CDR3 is CSVEDLQGTAVRGYTF. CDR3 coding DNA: TGCAGCGTTGAAGATCTTCAGGGCACCGCCGTTAGGGGCTACACCTTC.

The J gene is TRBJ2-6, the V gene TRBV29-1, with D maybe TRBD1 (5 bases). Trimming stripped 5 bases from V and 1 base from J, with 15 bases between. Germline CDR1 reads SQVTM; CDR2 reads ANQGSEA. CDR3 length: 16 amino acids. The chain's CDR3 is CSVFRTKKSGANVLTF. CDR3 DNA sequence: TGCAGCGTTTTCAGGACAAAAAAATCTGGGGCCAACGTCCTGACTTTC.

CDR3 sequence (DNA): TGTGCCAGCACCTTAGGCGGGGCATACAATGAGCAGTTCTTC. Translating it yields CASTLGGAYNEQFF. The gene calls are TRBV28 and TRBJ2-1; a possible D gene is TRBD2 (6 bases). This CDR3 contains 14 residues. The germline V and J ends were trimmed by 7 bases and 4 bases, with 14 bases remaining between them. Germline-derived CDR1 and CDR2 are MDHEN and SYDVKM.